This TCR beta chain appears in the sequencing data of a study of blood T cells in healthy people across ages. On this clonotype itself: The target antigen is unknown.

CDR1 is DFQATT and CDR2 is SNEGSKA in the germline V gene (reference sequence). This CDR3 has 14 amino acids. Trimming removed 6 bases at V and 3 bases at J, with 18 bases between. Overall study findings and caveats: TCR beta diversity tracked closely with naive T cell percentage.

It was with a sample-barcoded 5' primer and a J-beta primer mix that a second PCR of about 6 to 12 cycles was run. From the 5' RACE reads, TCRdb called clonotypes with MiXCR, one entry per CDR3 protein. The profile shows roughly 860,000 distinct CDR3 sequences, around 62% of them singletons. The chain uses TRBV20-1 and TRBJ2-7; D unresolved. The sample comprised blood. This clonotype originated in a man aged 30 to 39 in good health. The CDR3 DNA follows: TGCAGTGCACCTCCGGCCCGGATCCACTACGAGCAGTACTTC. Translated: CSAPPARIHYEQYF.